A single sample is the source of the 2 T cell receptor beta chains below, sequenced in a study of cytomegalovirus exposure and HLA in healthy donors. The PCR used 60 Vbeta and 13 Jbeta primers. Clones were sequenced by immunoSEQ multiplex PCR, and TCRdb holds only the in-frame ones, with some missing. The top ten clones hold approximately 2.5% of a sample with approximately 150,000 clones, approximately 81% of them seen once. The sequenced material came from PBMCs. The receptors originated from a man younger than 40 in good health and CMV-seropositive.

The chain couples TRBV10-3 to TRBJ2-3, with 7 bases matching TRBD2. V was clipped by 6 bases and J by 4 bases; unmatched bases: 10. The CDR3 is made up of 15 amino acids. Germline lookup yields CDR1 ENHRY and CDR2 SYGVKD. The CDR3 nucleotides are TGTGCCATCAGAGAGAGCGGGGTCGGGGCAGATACGCAGTATTTT. This translates into CAIRESGVGADTQYF.

The J gene is TRBJ2-7, the V gene TRBV7-6, with TRBD2 identical over 10 bases. Germline V CDR1 and CDR2: SGHVS, FNYEAQ. The ends lost 4 bases at V and 6 bases at J; junction bases unmatched: 15. The CDR3 sequence is 17 residues long. This CDR3 is CASSSYGAAGGVGEQYF. DNA of the CDR3: TGTGCCAGCAGCTCCTACGGGGCAGCGGGAGGGGTGGGCGAGCAGTACTTC.